This section outlines one TCR beta chain sequence together with its context. The sample belongs to a study of T-cell reconstitution after alpha-beta-depleted transplantation in children. The library targeted TCRbeta and was prepared with unique molecular identifiers. TCRdb re-called the PCR reads with MiXCR, one entry per CDR3 protein. The table includes 200,000 to 250,000 distinct CDR3 sequences, approximately 9.5% detected once. This sequence was found in a human donor who donated a stem cell graft to a child with acute lymphoblastic leukemia. This specimen was PBMCs from the stem cell graft donor, taken from the stem cell graft.

CDR3 DNA sequence: TGCGCCAGCAGACGGGCGGGGGGGATGTTAGAGACCCAGTACTTC. Encoded protein: CASRRAGGMLETQYF. The genes are TRBV5-1 and TRBJ2-5, with TRBD2 identical over 9 bases. The CDR3 runs 15 residues. Unmatched junction bases numbered 9, after V lost 5 bases and J lost 4 bases. CDR1 is SGHRS and CDR2 is YFSETQ in the germline V gene.